Listed below are T cell receptor beta chains from one sample, sequenced in a study of cytomegalovirus exposure and HLA in healthy donors. The repertoire was sequenced with immunoSEQ multiplex PCR; TCRdb's copy has only in-frame clones and lacks some. The repertoire holds some 150,000 clones, about 80% seen once, with 1.7% in the top ten. The source material was PBMCs. These receptor sequences come from a young woman in good health and CMV-seronegative. Both conserved end residues are part of each CDR3. A D gene is named only where the DNA matches it firmly. The size field is filled for only some rows; it gives once, few, many or a size class.

cdr3_length,j_call,v_call,d_call,clone_size,cdr3_nt,cdr3_aa
14,TRBJ1-1,TRBV19,NA,NA,TGTGCCAGTAGTATAAGGGACACGAACACTGAAGCTTTCTTT,CASSIRDTNTEAFF
14,TRBJ1-4,TRBV7-9,NA,NA,TGTGCCAGCAGCTTTGAGGGAGAATCGGGAGAACTGTTTTTT,CASSFEGESGELFF
17,TRBJ1-5,TRBV27,TRBD1,once,TGTGCCAGCAGTTTATCGTCCGGGACAGGGTTTTTGCAGCCCCAGCATTTT,CASSLSSGTGFLQPQHF
14,TRBJ2-3,TRBV7-2,TRBD2,NA,TGTGCCAGCAGCCGTACTAGCGGCACAGATACGCAGTATTTT,CASSRTSGTDTQYF
16,TRBJ2-6,TRBV7-8,NA,NA,TGTGCCAGCAGCTTAGAACAGATCTCTGGGGCCAACGTCCTGACTTTC,CASSLEQISGANVLTF
11,TRBJ1-2,TRBV27,NA,NA,TGTGCCAGCAAAGGGGGCTATGGCTACACCTTC,CASKGGYGYTF
12,TRBJ2-1,TRBV11-2,NA,few,TGTGCCAGCAGCTTAAGAGACAATGAGCAGTTCTTC,CASSLRDNEQFF
14,TRBJ1-4,TRBV7-2,NA,NA,TGTGCCAGCAGCTTCAGGTACCCTCAAGAAAAACTGTTTTTT,CASSFRYPQEKLFF
14,TRBJ2-1,TRBV7-9,NA,few,TGTGCCAGCAGCTTAGAGCAGGGTAGGGATGAGCAGTTCTTC,CASSLEQGRDEQFF
17,TRBJ1-1,TRBV5-1,NA,NA,TGCGCCAGCAGCTTGGCCGTGGCGGGGGCCACGAACACTGAAGCTTTCTTT,CASSLAVAGATNTEAFF
15,TRBJ1-5,TRBV18,NA,NA,TGTGCCAGCTCACCAAACAGAGATAGCAATCAGCCCCAGCATTTT,CASSPNRDSNQPQHF
15,TRBJ1-2,TRBV2,NA,NA,TGTGCCAGCAGACAGGGACCGGTAGTCTACTATGGCTACACCTTC,CASRQGPVVYYGYTF
15,TRBJ1-5,TRBV4-2,TRBD1,NA,TGTGCCAGCAGCCGGGGGACAGATAGCAATCAGCCCCAGCATTTT,CASSRGTDSNQPQHF
15,TRBJ2-1,TRBV7-8,TRBD1,once,TGTGCCAGCAGCTTAAGGGACAGGGGGCGCGATGAGCAGTTCTTC,CASSLRDRGRDEQFF
16,TRBJ1-2,TRBV5-1,TRBD1,NA,TGCGCCAGCAGCCCGCAGGGACAGGGTGCACACTATGGCTACACCTTC,CASSPQGQGAHYGYTF
15,TRBJ2-1,TRBV7-9,TRBD1,NA,TGTGCCAGCAGCCGGGACAGGATCGCCTACAATGAGCAGTTCTTC,CASSRDRIAYNEQFF
14,TRBJ2-7,TRBV27,NA,NA,TGTGCCAGCAGTAGCCCAGGGGCCTCCTACGAGCAGTACTTC,CASSSPGASYEQYF
14,TRBJ2-7,TRBV6-5,NA,NA,TGTGCCAGCAGCCCGAGGGGGACCTACTACGAGCAGTACTTC,CASSPRGTYYEQYF
14,TRBJ1-2,TRBV5-1,TRBD1,NA,TGCGCCAGCAGCTCGGACAGGGTTCAGGGAGGCTACACCTTC,CASSSDRVQGGYTF
14,TRBJ2-7,TRBV10-3,NA,NA,TGTGCCACCCTTGACACCAGGGAACCCTACGAGCAGTACTTC,CATLDTREPYEQYF
13,TRBJ1-5,TRBV6-1,NA,few,TGTGCCAGCAGACAGACCCTAAATCAGCCCCAGCATTTT,CASRQTLNQPQHF
17,TRBJ2-1,TRBV30,NA,NA,TGTGCCTGGAAGGCTCGGCGAGGGGGGGTCGTATACAATGAGCAGTTCTTC,CAWKARRGGVVYNEQFF
15,TRBJ1-3,TRBV9,NA,NA,TGTGCCAGCAACCGAGGGGAGGCCTCTGGAAACACCATATATTTT,CASNRGEASGNTIYF
12,TRBJ2-3,TRBV5-4,NA,NA,TGTGCCAGCAGCCTTCCGTCAGATACGCAGTATTTT,CASSLPSDTQYF
15,TRBJ2-2,TRBV9,NA,NA,TGTGCCAGCAGCGACTCGACAGCTAACACCGGGGAGCTGTTTTTT,CASSDSTANTGELFF
13,TRBJ2-5,TRBV19,TRBD2,NA,TGTGCCAGTAGACTAGCGGGGGCAGAGACCCAGTACTTC,CASRLAGAETQYF
13,TRBJ1-1,TRBV10-1,NA,NA,TGCGCCAGCAGAGCAGGACTAAACACTGAAGCTTTCTTT,CASRAGLNTEAFF
15,TRBJ1-6,TRBV6-1,TRBD1,NA,TGTGCCAGCATCCGCGGGTCAGGGGGGAATTCACCCCTCCACTTT,CASIRGSGGNSPLHF
15,TRBJ1-1,TRBV5-1,NA,NA,TGCGCCAGCAGCCAAGGGGGTACCATGAACACTGAAGCTTTCTTT,CASSQGGTMNTEAFF
15,TRBJ2-3,TRBV13,TRBD2,NA,TGTGCCAGCAGCCCAGGACTAGCGGGGGGGGGTACGCAGTATTTT,CASSPGLAGGGTQYF
12,TRBJ1-6,TRBV2,NA,NA,TGTGCCAGCAGTGTGGGTGAGGGTCCACTCCACTTT,CASSVGEGPLHF
14,TRBJ2-2,TRBV29-1,NA,once,TGCAGCGTTGGGGGACAATCGAACACCGGGGAGCTGTTTTTT,CSVGGQSNTGELFF
18,TRBJ1-5,TRBV27,TRBD1,NA,TGTGCCAGCAGCACCGGGACAGCAATCCTAGGGGGCAATCAGCCCCAGCATTTT,CASSTGTAILGGNQPQHF
12,TRBJ1-2,TRBV5-5,NA,NA,TGTGCCAGCAGCAGGGACATGGGCGGCTACACCTTC,CASSRDMGGYTF
15,TRBJ1-3,TRBV5-1,TRBD1,few,TGCGCCAGCAGCCTACAGGGGAACTCTGGAAACACCATATATTTT,CASSLQGNSGNTIYF
16,TRBJ2-5,TRBV7-9,TRBD1,NA,TGTGCCAGCAGCTCAGCTCCGGGACAGTGGACAGAGACCCAGTACTTC,CASSSAPGQWTETQYF
15,TRBJ2-2,TRBV25-1,NA,once,TGTGCCAGCAGTGACTCTACAAGGACTACCGGGGAGCTGTTTTTT,CASSDSTRTTGELFF
19,TRBJ1-4,TRBV4-1,TRBD1,NA,TGCGCCAGCAGCCAAGGCCAAGGACAGGGGGTAAGGTCGGATGAAAAACTGTTTTTT,CASSQGQGQGVRSDEKLFF
16,TRBJ1-1,TRBV11-2,NA,once,TGTGCCAGCAGCTTACCTCTTACCACAGGGAATCCTGAAGCTTTCTTT,CASSLPLTTGNPEAFF
16,TRBJ1-1,TRBV27,TRBD1,NA,TGTGCCAGCAGTTTAAGCGCGGGACAGAGTTTCACTGAAGCTTTCTTT,CASSLSAGQSFTEAFF
16,TRBJ2-7,TRBV6-5,NA,once,TGTGCCAGCAGTTACCGGGGTACCTCTAGCTCCTACGAGCAGTACTTC,CASSYRGTSSSYEQYF
14,TRBJ2-1,TRBV11-2,TRBD1,few,TGTGCCAGCAGCCCGGGGACAGCATACAATGAGCAGTTCTTC,CASSPGTAYNEQFF
16,TRBJ2-1,TRBV7-2,TRBD2,NA,TGTGCCAGCAGCCGGCCTAGCGGGGGCCCCTACAATGAGCAGTTCTTC,CASSRPSGGPYNEQFF
15,TRBJ1-4,TRBV27,NA,NA,TGTGCCAGCAGTTTATTGGCCCAAATTAATGAAAAACTGTTTTTT,CASSLLAQINEKLFF
14,TRBJ1-4,TRBV6-1,NA,few,TGTGCCAGCAGCAGGGACTCCACTAATGAAAAACTGTTTTTT,CASSRDSTNEKLFF
13,TRBJ1-2,TRBV5-1,TRBD1,NA,TGCGCCAGCAGCACCGGACAGGGCTCGGGCTACACCTTC,CASSTGQGSGYTF
15,TRBJ2-7,TRBV19,NA,NA,TGTGCCAGTAGTCTCTCTACTGCGGGCTCCTACGAGCAGTACTTC,CASSLSTAGSYEQYF
14,TRBJ2-1,TRBV27,NA,NA,TGTGCCAGCATGGAGACAGGCCCAGGGAATGAGCAGTTCTTC,CASMETGPGNEQFF
14,TRBJ1-2,TRBV6-6,NA,NA,TGTGCCAGCAGTCTAGGACAGAGCACCGGGGGCTACACCTTC,CASSLGQSTGGYTF
17,TRBJ2-1,TRBV4-1,NA,NA,TGCGCCAGCAGCCAAACCCCAGGGCCTACTTTCTACAATGAGCAGTTCTTC,CASSQTPGPTFYNEQFF
13,TRBJ1-1,TRBV6-5,NA,NA,TGTGCCAGCAGCTACGGACAGAACACTGAAGCTTTCTTT,CASSYGQNTEAFF
15,TRBJ1-1,TRBV5-6,TRBD1,NA,TGTGCCAGCAGCTTGTCATTAACCGGGACAGGGGCCAAGTTCTTT,CASSLSLTGTGAKFF
14,TRBJ2-7,TRBV5-5,NA,NA,TGTGCCAGCAGCTTCCTGCGGGGCCCGGGGGAGCAGTACTTC,CASSFLRGPGEQYF
15,TRBJ2-3,TRBV5-6,NA,NA,TGTGCCAGCAGCTTCCTTGGCGGGGGCACAGATACGCAGTATTTT,CASSFLGGGTDTQYF
15,TRBJ1-3,TRBV5-1,TRBD1,NA,TGCGCCAGCAGCTACGACAGGGGGCAAGGAAACACCATATATTTT,CASSYDRGQGNTIYF
15,TRBJ1-2,TRBV19,NA,NA,TGTGCCAGTAGTATCCCCACAGGGAATTGGCATGGCTACACCTTC,CASSIPTGNWHGYTF
15,TRBJ1-1,TRBV19,NA,NA,TGTGCCAGTAGTACGACAGGTGAGGGGAACACTGAAGCTTTCTTT,CASSTTGEGNTEAFF
14,TRBJ1-2,TRBV5-5,TRBD1,NA,TGTGCCAGCAGCTTGGGACAGGGGAACTATGGCTACACCTTC,CASSLGQGNYGYTF
15,TRBJ2-2,TRBV7-9,TRBD1,few,TGTGCCAGCAGCCCGACAGGGGTAGGGCCCGGGGAGCTGTTTTTT,CASSPTGVGPGELFF
12,TRBJ2-2,TRBV10-3,TRBD1,NA,TGTGCCGTACAGGGGCCCACCGGGGAGCTGTTTTTT,CAVQGPTGELFF